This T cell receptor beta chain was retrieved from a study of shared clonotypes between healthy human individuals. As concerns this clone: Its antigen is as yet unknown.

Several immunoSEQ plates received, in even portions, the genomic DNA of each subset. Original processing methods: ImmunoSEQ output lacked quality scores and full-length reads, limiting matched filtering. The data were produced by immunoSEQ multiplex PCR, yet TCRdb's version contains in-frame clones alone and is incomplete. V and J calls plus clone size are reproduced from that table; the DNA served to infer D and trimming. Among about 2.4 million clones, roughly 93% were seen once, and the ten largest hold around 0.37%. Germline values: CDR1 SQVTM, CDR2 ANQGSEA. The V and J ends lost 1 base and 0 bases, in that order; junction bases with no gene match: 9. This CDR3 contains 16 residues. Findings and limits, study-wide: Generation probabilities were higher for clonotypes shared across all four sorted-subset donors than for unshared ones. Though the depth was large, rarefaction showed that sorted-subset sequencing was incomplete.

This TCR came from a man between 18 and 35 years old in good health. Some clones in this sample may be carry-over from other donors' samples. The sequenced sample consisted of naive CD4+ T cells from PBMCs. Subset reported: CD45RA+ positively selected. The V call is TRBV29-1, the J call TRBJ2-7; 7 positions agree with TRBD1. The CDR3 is CSVEVLSRDSSYEQYF. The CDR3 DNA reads TGCAGCGTTGAAGTTTTATCGAGGGACAGCTCCTACGAGCAGTACTTC.